One sample yielded the 32 T cell receptor beta chains listed below, sequenced in a study of T cell repertoires in cytomegalovirus infection. Which antigens these TCRs recognize remains unknown. Via MiXCR, TCRdb re-called the reads, giving one row per CDR3 protein. The sample has some 900,000 distinct CDR3 sequences, approximately 32% seen once. The sequencing used cultured CD8+ T cells from PBMCs, collected from culture after CMV antigen stimulation. The receptors originated from a human donor in good health (CMV status not recorded). Some clones in this sample may be carry-over from other donors' samples.

This clonotype has at least ten counts. The genes are TRBV7-2 and TRBJ2-3, with D hard to call. CDR1 SGHTA and CDR2 FQGNSA come from the germline V gene. The CDR3 extends over 15 amino acids. The germline V and J ends were trimmed by 1 base and 6 bases, with 14 bases remaining between them. CDR3 sequence reads: CASSLEVYLPDTQYF. CDR3 in DNA: TGTGCCAGCAGCTTAGAGGTATATTTACCGGATACGCAGTATTTT.

The V gene is TRBV27, the J gene TRBJ1-6, with D possibly matching TRBD1 (5 bases). This CDR3 spans 14 amino acids. Trimming left V 2 bases short and J 15 bases short, with 17 bases between. The V gene's germline CDR1 is MNHEY and CDR2 SMNVEV (reference sequence). CDR3 DNA: TGTGCCAGCAGTTTAGACATACTAGGGACTCTCCTCCACTTT. It codes for CASSLDILGTLLHF.

The genes are TRBV15 and TRBJ1-6; D is possibly TRBD1 (5 bases). V lost 2 bases, J lost 8 bases, and 19 bases lay in between. The CDR3 is made up of 17 amino acids. Germline-derived CDR1 and CDR2 are LNHNV and YYDKDF (reference sequence). The DNA of the CDR3 is TGTGCCACCAGCAGATACATTCACCGGGGGGAAGATTCACCCCTCCACTTT. This translates into CATSRYIHRGEDSPLHF.

This clonotype occurred a few times. The rearrangement links TRBV14 to TRBJ2-1; 10 positions match TRBD1. The CDR3 length is 16 residues. Germline CDR1 reads SGHDN; CDR2 reads FVKESK. The V segment lost 3 bases and the J segment 4 bases; nucleotides outside the gene matches: 6. The CDR3 DNA reads as TGTGCCAGCAGCCACCCGGGACAGGGGCTTTACAATGAGCAGTTCTTC. Translated, it gives CASSHPGQGLYNEQFF.

The rearrangement uses TRBV7-4 and TRBJ2-1, with a possible D match to TRBD2 (6 bases). The CDR3 has 13 residues. Trimming left V 11 bases short and J 5 bases short, with 16 bases between. Per germline, CDR1 SGHVT and CDR2 SQSDAQ. The CDR3 sequence is CAAEGEGHNEQFF. CDR3 coding DNA: TGTGCCGCGGAGGGTGAAGGTCACAATGAGCAGTTCTTC.

This clonotype was seen only a few times. V gene TRBV15 combines with J gene TRBJ1-1; possibly TRBD1 for D (5 bases). V lost 1 base, J lost 0 bases, and 15 bases lay in between. Per germline, CDR1 LNHNV and CDR2 YYDKDF (reference sequence). This CDR3 is built from 17 residues. Here the CDR3 reads CATSRVGGTAMNTEAFF. CDR3 bases: TGTGCCACCAGCAGAGTTGGAGGGACGGCGATGAACACTGAAGCTTTCTTT.

The chain recombines TRBV27 with TRBJ2-5; the match to TRBD2 covers 7 bases. Per the germline V gene, CDR1 is MNHEY and CDR2 is SMNVEV (reference sequence). With V trimmed by 3 bases and J by 3 bases, 4 bases remained unmatched. CDR3 size: 14 residues. The CDR3 nucleotides are TGTGCCAGCAGTTTTTTTGGGACTAAAGAGACCCAGTACTTC. Its translation is CASSFFGTKETQYF.

This clonotype was seen a few times. This chain links TRBV24-1 with TRBJ2-6; 9 nucleotides agree with TRBD1. Germline assignment: CDR1 KGHDR and CDR2 SFDVKD. The CDR3 loop spans 17 amino acids. With 3 bases clipped from V and 0 bases from J, the junction kept 2 bases outside the gene matches. CDR3 nucleotide sequence: TGTGCCACCAGTGATAAGACAGGGGGCTCTGGGGCCAACGTCCTGACTTTC. It encodes CATSDKTGGSGANVLTF.

The chain carries TRBV27 and TRBJ2-1, with D perhaps matching TRBD1 (8 bases). The CDR3 has 15 residues. V was pared by 6 bases and J by 9 bases, with 21 bases between. Germline CDR1 MNHEY, CDR2 SMNVEV (reference sequence). The CDR3 DNA reads TGTGCCAGCAGCCTAGGGACAGGCGGGGGTCGTGAGCAGTTCTTC. Amino acids: CASSLGTGGGREQFF.

V gene TRBV28 combines with J gene TRBJ2-7, with TRBD1 identical over 9 bases. This CDR3 is built from 16 residues. V gave up 6 bases and J gave up 1 base; unmatched junction bases: 10. Germline V gene data show CDR1 as MDHEN and CDR2 as SYDVKM. CDR3 loop: CASSPGQGPYSYEQYV. The CDR3 DNA reads as TGTGCCAGCAGCCCAGGACAGGGGCCCTATTCCTACGAGCAGTACGTC.

This clonotype was counted only a few times. V and J are TRBV5-1 and TRBJ2-1; D is unresolved. The CDR3 runs 11 residues. Germline V gene data show CDR1 as SGHRS and CDR2 as YFSETQ. Trimming removed 4 bases from V and 8 bases from J, with 7 bases in between. In DNA form, the CDR3 reads TGCGCCAGCAGCACTCGGGATGAGCAGTTCTTC. The encoded protein is CASSTRDEQFF.

The chain has TRBV6-5 and TRBJ2-3, with 7 bases aligning to TRBD2. Unmatched junction bases numbered 2, after V lost 2 bases and J lost 0 bases. The CDR3 is 15 residues long. Germline assignment: CDR1 MNHEY and CDR2 SVGAGI. CDR3 loop: CASSYEGGSTDTQYF. The CDR3 DNA reads TGTGCCAGCAGTTACGAGGGAGGGAGCACAGATACGCAGTATTTT.

J is TRBJ1-4 and V is TRBV6-5, with 10 bases that match TRBD1. The CDR3 covers 15 residues. Germline V gene lookup returns CDR1 MNHEY and CDR2 SVGAGI. J lost 5 bases, V lost 1 base, and 1 base had no gene match. The CDR3 is CASSYWTGGNEKLFF. The CDR3 DNA is TGTGCCAGCAGTTACTGGACAGGGGGGAATGAAAAACTGTTTTTT.

The genes are TRBV27 and TRBJ1-5; perhaps TRBD1 as D (6 bases). CDR3 length equals 17 residues. Trimming removed 4 bases from V and 0 bases from J, with 16 bases in between. The germline gives CDR1 MNHEY, CDR2 SMNVEV (reference sequence). The CDR3 region has the DNA TGTGCCAGCAGTTCGGGACAAGGAATGTATAGCAATCAGCCCCAGCATTTT. This gives the protein CASSSGQGMYSNQPQHF.

The chain has TRBV7-9 and TRBJ2-3, with TRBD1 identical over 8 bases. Unmatched junction bases numbered 12, after V lost 5 bases and J lost 2 bases. The CDR3 runs to 17 residues. From germline, CDR1 is SEHNR and CDR2 FQNEAQ (reference sequence). CDR3 sequence reads: CASSPRPGQAITDTQYF. Written as DNA, the CDR3 is TGTGCCAGCAGCCCGAGACCGGGACAGGCCATCACAGATACGCAGTATTTT.

This chain links TRBV5-1 with TRBJ1-1; D may be TRBD1 (6 bases). V was pared by 0 bases and J by 4 bases, with 16 bases between. Germline V gene data show CDR1 as SGHRS and CDR2 as YFSETQ. The CDR3 has 16 residues. As DNA, the CDR3 is TGCGCCAGCAGCTTGGCATCGACAGGATTTCGCACTGAAGCTTTCTTT. Translation: CASSLASTGFRTEAFF.

This clonotype was counted a few times. The V and J genes are TRBV6-1 and TRBJ1-6, with 8 positions matching TRBD1. The CDR3 length is 15 residues. In germline, CDR1 is MNHNS, CDR2 SASEGT. The ends lost 4 bases at V and 3 bases at J; junction bases unmatched: 2. This chain's CDR3 is CASSAGTGYNSPLHF. Here the CDR3 DNA reads TGTGCCAGCAGTGCCGGGACAGGCTATAATTCACCCCTCCACTTT.

This clonotype was found a few times. V and J are TRBV28 and TRBJ1-5; maybe TRBD1 (6 bases). The CDR3 length is 17 residues. Germline V gene sequence: CDR1 MDHEN, CDR2 SYDVKM. Trimming stripped 6 bases from V and 0 bases from J, with 18 bases between. For the CDR3, the DNA is TGTGCCAGCAGCTCGGGAGACAGGACATTTAGCAATCAGCCCCAGCATTTT. Its protein is CASSSGDRTFSNQPQHF.

As to this clonotype: At one end the junction does not follow the germline gene, possibly because of a read error. This rearrangement joins TRBV6-5 to TRBJ2-1; D might be TRBD1 or TRBD2, each matching 7 bases. The CDR3 consists of 13 residues. Germline V gene data show CDR1 as MNHEY and CDR2 as SVGAGI. The CDR3: CANSSGGGNEQFF. In nucleotides, the CDR3 is TGTGCCAACAGTTCAGGGGGGGGCAATGAGCAGTTCTTC.

The chain is built from TRBV6-2 or TRBV6-3 and TRBJ1-1; no definite D call. From germline, CDR1 is MNHEY and CDR2 SVGEGT. V gave up 0 bases and J gave up 1 base, with 9 bases separating them. CDR3 length: 15 residues. The CDR3 sequence: CASSYSILENTEAFF. The CDR3 DNA is TGTGCCAGCAGTTACTCGATCCTGGAGAACACTGAAGCTTTCTTT.

This clonotype was seen more than once but under ten times. V and J are TRBV2 and TRBJ1-2, with a tentative D call TRBD1 (5 bases). V lost 11 bases and J lost 6, with 16 bases in between. Germline lookup yields CDR1 SNHLY and CDR2 FYNNEI. This CDR3 has 12 residues. The CDR3 here is CADWGGVDGYTF. The CDR3 bases are TGTGCCGACTGGGGAGGGGTCGATGGCTACACCTTC.

This chain joins TRBV6-2 or TRBV6-3 and TRBJ2-5; no firm D call. The CDR3 totals 15 residues. The ends were cut back, 7 bases at V and 0 bases at J, with 15 bases in the middle. Germline assignment: CDR1 MNHEY and CDR2 SVGEGT. The CDR3 nucleotides are TGTGCCAGCATGCTCTACGGCCGCCACCAAGAGACCCAGTACTTC. Encoded protein: CASMLYGRHQETQYF.

The chain employs TRBV13 and TRBJ2-1; no firm D call. Germline V gene lookup returns CDR1 PRHDT and CDR2 FYEKMQ (reference sequence). There are 19 residues in the CDR3. Trimming took 6 bases from V and 0 from J, leaving 24 bases between them. The CDR3 region has the DNA TGTGCCAGCAGTTCTGATTCCATAAGGGCCCGAAGCTCCTACAATGAGCAGTTCTTC. Translating gives CASSSDSIRARSSYNEQFF.

This clonotype was recorded a few times. The rearrangement uses TRBV6-2 or TRBV6-3 and TRBJ2-7, with D perhaps matching TRBD1 (6 bases). V shed 0 bases and J shed 2 bases, with 11 bases lying between them. Germline V gene data show CDR1 as MNHEY and CDR2 as SVGEGT. CDR3 length: 15 residues. CDR3 DNA sequence: TGTGCCAGCAGTTACTCGGATGAGGGGGCCTACGAGCAGTACGTC. This encodes CASSYSDEGAYEQYV.

This clonotype was observed at least ten times. The chain has TRBV4-1 and TRBJ1-1; 10 nucleotides align to TRBD1. The V gene's germline CDR1 is MGHRA and CDR2 YSYEKL. V trimming: 3 bases; J trimming: 3 bases; junction bases outside the gene matches: 4. The CDR3 runs 15 residues. CDR3 sequence reads: CASSQRTGGDTEAFF. The DNA of the CDR3 is TGCGCCAGCAGCCAGAGGACAGGGGGAGACACTGAAGCTTTCTTT.

This clonotype was seen ten or more times. V gene TRBV7-9 combines with J gene TRBJ2-5; the D is unclear. This CDR3 region has 13 residues. The germline V gene encodes CDR1 SEHNR and CDR2 FQNEAQ (reference sequence). V was trimmed by 1 base and J by 5 bases, leaving 8 bases between them. CDR3 bases: TGTGCCAGCAGCTTAGGAGTTTGGGAGACCCAGTACTTC. Its translation: CASSLGVWETQYF.

This clonotype was recorded at least ten times. The V gene is TRBV19, the J gene TRBJ2-5; D is unresolved. CDR3 length: 11 residues. Germline V gene data show CDR1 as LNHDA and CDR2 as SQIVND (reference sequence). Trimming took off 9 bases at V and 4 bases at J, with 9 bases between the two ends. The CDR3 spells CASSISETQYF. CDR3 nucleotide sequence: TGTGCCAGCAGCATTTCAGAGACCCAGTACTTC.

This clonotype was seen ten or more times. The rearrangement uses TRBV11-2 and TRBJ2-1; no firm D call. The V gene's germline CDR1 is SGHAT and CDR2 FQNNGV. The CDR3 totals 15 residues. V was trimmed by 5 bases and J by 0 bases, leaving 11 bases between them. In nucleotides, the CDR3 is TGTGCCAGCAGCATCGACATTCGCTCCTACAATGAGCAGTTCTTC. This encodes CASSIDIRSYNEQFF.

This clonotype was observed at least ten times. This chain joins TRBV28 and TRBJ1-5; 9 nucleotides line up with TRBD1. Looked up from germline, CDR1 is MDHEN and CDR2 is SYDVKM. The V and J ends lost 2 bases and 7 bases, in that order; junction bases with no gene match: 15. The CDR3 has 18 residues. The CDR3 DNA sequence: TGTGCCAGCAGTTTAGCGTTCCGTGGGACAGGGATAGGCCAGCCCCAGCATTTT. Its translation is CASSLAFRGTGIGQPQHF.

This clonotype was seen more than once but under ten times. J is TRBJ1-2 and V is TRBV12-3 or TRBV12-4; TRBD1 aligns across 7 bases. The CDR3 consists of 13 residues. V lost 5 bases, J lost 6 bases, and 6 bases stayed unmatched. The CDR3: CASSTRGAHGYTF. The CDR3 DNA reads TGTGCCAGCAGTACCAGGGGGGCCCATGGCTACACCTTC.

This clonotype has more than one count but fewer than ten. The rearrangement joins TRBV11-2 to TRBJ2-5; D not certain. Looked up from germline, CDR1 is SGHAT and CDR2 is FQNNGV. The CDR3 covers 15 residues. The germline V and J ends were trimmed by 6 bases and 2 bases, with 16 bases remaining between them. In DNA, the CDR3 is TGTGCCAGCAGGTCCAGAGGCCAGGAACAAGAGACCCAGTACTTC. Translating gives CASRSRGQEQETQYF.

This clonotype was found many times. The rearrangement uses TRBV7-9 and TRBJ2-7, with D perhaps assigned TRBD1 or TRBD2 (5 bases each). Trimming pared 4 bases from V and 3 bases from J, leaving 16 bases between. CDR3 length: 15 amino acids. In germline, CDR1 is SEHNR, CDR2 FQNEAQ (reference sequence). CDR3 amino acids: CASSYRGVPHYEQYF. The CDR3 DNA reads as TGTGCCAGCAGCTATCGAGGGGTACCTCACTACGAGCAGTACTTC.